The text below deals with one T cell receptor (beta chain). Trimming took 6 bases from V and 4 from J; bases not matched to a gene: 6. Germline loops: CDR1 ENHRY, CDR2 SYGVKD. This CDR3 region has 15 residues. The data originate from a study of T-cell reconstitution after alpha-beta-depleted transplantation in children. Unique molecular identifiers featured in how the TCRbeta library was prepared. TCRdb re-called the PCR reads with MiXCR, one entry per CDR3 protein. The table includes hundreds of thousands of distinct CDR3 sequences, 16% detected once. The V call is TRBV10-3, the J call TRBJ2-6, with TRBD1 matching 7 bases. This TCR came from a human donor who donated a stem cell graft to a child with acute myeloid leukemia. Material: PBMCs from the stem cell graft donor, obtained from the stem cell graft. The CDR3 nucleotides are TGTGCCATCAGCGCACAGGGGACGGGGGCCAACGTCCTGACTTTC. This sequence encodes CAISAQGTGANVLTF.